The text below deals with one TCR beta chain. The CDR3 totals 16 residues. CDR1 SGHNT and CDR2 YENEEA come from the germline V gene. J was trimmed by 8 bases and V by 5 bases; bases with no gene match: 10. These data belong to a study of blood T cell repertoires in COVID-19. Study overall: Sites in the United States, Italy and Spain provided acute and convalescent COVID-19 samples.

Under the authors' procedure: Amplified reference gene primers provided the basis for estimating nucleated cell counts. Sequencing was performed with immunoSEQ multiplex PCR; in TCRdb, only in-frame clones are kept and a portion is missing. V and J calls and clone size are as listed in that table; D and trimming were resolved from the DNA. The sample has approximately 200,000 clones; 70% to 85% are singletons. Cohorts were based on clinical histories the participants reported. The sequencing input was PBMCs or T cells enriched from blood (not recorded which). This TCR came from a woman aged 40-49 years with acute COVID-19. The chain links TRBV11-3 to TRBJ2-1; 12 nucleotides agree with TRBD2. The CDR3 coding sequence is TGTGCCAGCAGCCAATACGGACTAGCGGGGTTCGATGAGCAGTTCTTC. Protein: CASSQYGLAGFDEQFF.